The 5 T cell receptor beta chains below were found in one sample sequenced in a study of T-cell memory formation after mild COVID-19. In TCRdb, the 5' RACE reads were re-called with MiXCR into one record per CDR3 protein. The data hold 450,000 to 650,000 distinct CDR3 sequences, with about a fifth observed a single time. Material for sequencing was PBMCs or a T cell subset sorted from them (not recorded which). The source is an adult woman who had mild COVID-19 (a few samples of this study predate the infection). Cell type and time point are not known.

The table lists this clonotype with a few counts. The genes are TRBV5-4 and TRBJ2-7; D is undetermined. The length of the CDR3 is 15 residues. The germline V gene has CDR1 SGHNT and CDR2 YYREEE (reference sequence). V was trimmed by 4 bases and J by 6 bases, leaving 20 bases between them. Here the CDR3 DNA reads TGTGCCAGCAGCCACAGCTCCCCCGGGCCGCGCGAGCAGTACTTC. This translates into CASSHSSPGPREQYF.

The DNA for the CDR3 is TGTGCCAGCAGTGACCGGGACAGGGTCACAGATACGCAGTATTTT. Residues: CASSDRDRVTDTQYF. This chain links TRBV6-1 with TRBJ2-3, with 9 bases aligning to TRBD1. This CDR3 has 15 residues. After removal of 3 bases from V and 2 bases from J, the junction contained 3 bases not matched to a gene. The germline gives CDR1 MNHNS, CDR2 SASEGT.

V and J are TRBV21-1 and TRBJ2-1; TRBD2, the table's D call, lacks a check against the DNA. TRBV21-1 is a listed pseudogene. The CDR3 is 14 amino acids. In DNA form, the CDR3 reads TGTGCCAGCAGCGCAACTAGCGGCGTCAATGAGCAGTTCTTC. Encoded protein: CASSATSGVNEQFF.

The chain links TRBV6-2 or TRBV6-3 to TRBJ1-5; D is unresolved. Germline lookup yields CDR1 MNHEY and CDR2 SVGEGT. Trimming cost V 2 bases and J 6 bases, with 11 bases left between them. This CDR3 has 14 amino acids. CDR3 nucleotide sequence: TGTGCCAGCAGTTACCCTCCCGGGAGTCAGCCCCAGCATTTT. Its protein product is CASSYPPGSQPQHF.

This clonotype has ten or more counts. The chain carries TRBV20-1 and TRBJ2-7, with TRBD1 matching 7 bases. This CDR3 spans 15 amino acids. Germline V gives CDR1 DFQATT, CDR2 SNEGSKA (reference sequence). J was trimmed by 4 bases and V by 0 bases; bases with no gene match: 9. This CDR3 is CSARDPGQDWYEQYF. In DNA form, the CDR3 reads TGCAGTGCTAGAGACCCCGGACAGGACTGGTACGAGCAGTACTTC.